The 23 T cell receptor beta chains listed next were all sequenced from one sample in a study of cytomegalovirus exposure and HLA in healthy donors. The primer mix had 60 Vbeta and 13 Jbeta primers. Sequenced by immunoSEQ multiplex PCR; TCRdb stores in-frame clones only, minus some. The data hold a few hundred thousand clones, with 72% observed a single time. The sample comprised PBMCs. Receptor source: a female donor in good health and CMV-seronegative.

This chain connects TRBV11-3 to TRBJ2-7; TRBD1 agrees at 9 bases. The V and J ends lost 5 bases and 9 bases, in that order; junction bases with no gene match: 14. CDR3 length: 15 amino acids. Germline-derived CDR1 and CDR2 are SGHNT and YENEEA. The CDR3 DNA follows: TGTGCCAGCAGCACGACCGGGACAGGGCCACTGGGGCAGTACTTC. It is translated as CASSTTGTGPLGQYF. Looking up the rest from reference TRBV11-3 and TRBJ2-7 gives the full variable domain: EAGVVQSPRYKIIEKKQPVAFWCNPISGHNTLYWYLQNLGQGPELLIRYENEEAVDDSQLPKDRFSAERLKGVDSTLKIQPAELGDSAVYLCASSTTGTGPLGQYFGPGTRLTVT.

The rearrangement joins TRBV2 to TRBJ2-5, with D maybe TRBD2 (6 bases). The last part of the DNA fits TRBJ2-7 better; the J call may be wrong. This CDR3 has 15 residues. Germline V gene data show CDR1 as SNHLY and CDR2 as FYNNEI. The CDR3 nucleotides are TGTGCCAGCAGTGGCGGGACGTGGAGCTCCTACGAGCAGTACTTC. Its translation is CASSGGTWSSYEQYF.

As to this clone: At one boundary the junction diverges from the germline segment, which might be a read error. The chain recombines TRBV7-9 with TRBJ2-1; 7 nucleotides line up with TRBD2. CDR1 and CDR2 (germline): SEHNR, FQNEAQ (reference sequence). The CDR3 is made up of 17 amino acids. CDR3 region: CSSSLDHWLADYNEQFF. DNA of the CDR3: TGTTCCAGCAGCTTAGATCATTGGCTAGCGGATTACAATGAGCAGTTCTTC.

V is TRBV14 and J is TRBJ2-6; 8 bases are a match to TRBD1. V trimming: 4 bases; J trimming: 0 bases; junction bases outside the gene matches: 2. The CDR3 has 16 residues. Germline V gives CDR1 SGHDN, CDR2 FVKESK. The DNA for the CDR3 is TGTGCCAGCAGCCTACAGGGGGACTCTGGGGCCAACGTCCTGACTTTC. Translation: CASSLQGDSGANVLTF. The full variable domain, completed using reference TRBV14 and TRBJ2-6, is EAGVTQFPSHSVIEKGQTVTLRCDPISGHDNLYWYRRVMGKEIKFLLHFVKESKQDESGMPNNRFLAERTGGTYSTLKVQPAELEDSGVYFCASSLQGDSGANVLTFGAGSRLTVL.

CDR3 nucleotide sequence: TGTGCCAGCCAAACTGGGACAGGGGGCACCGGGGAGCTGTTTTTT. It yields the protein CASQTGTGGTGELFF. V usage is TRBV18 and J usage is TRBJ2-2; 11 bases fit TRBD1. The length of the CDR3 is 15 residues. Trimming took 8 bases from V and 4 from J; bases not matched to a gene: 6. The germline gives CDR1 KGHSH, CDR2 LQKENI.

The chain links TRBV28 to TRBJ1-5; 9 nucleotides align to TRBD1. The CDR3 consists of 14 residues. The V gene end was trimmed by 5 bases and the J gene end by 7 bases; junction bases not matched to a gene: 6. The germline CDR1 and CDR2 sequences are MDHEN and SYDVKM. This CDR3 reads CASSGQGPKQPQHF. The CDR3 DNA is TGTGCCAGCAGTGGACAGGGGCCCAAGCAGCCCCAGCATTTT. The full variable domain, with the rest looked up from reference TRBV28 and TRBJ1-5, is DVKVTQSSRYLVKRTGEKVFLECVQDMDHENMFWYRQDPGLGLRLIYFSYDVKMKEKGDIPEGYSVSREKKERFSLILESASTNQTSMYLCASSGQGPKQPQHFGDGTRLSIL.

The CDR3 coding sequence is TGCGCCAGCAGACGCGCCGGGACTAGCGGGGACGAGCAGTACTTC. Its protein is CASRRAGTSGDEQYF. The chain has TRBV5-1 and TRBJ2-7; 13 positions match TRBD2. V lost 5 bases, J lost 5 bases, and 7 bases stayed unmatched. The V gene's germline CDR1 is SGHRS and CDR2 YFSETQ. This CDR3 region has 15 residues.

In this sample, this clone turned up a few times. The CDR3 nucleotides are TGTGCCAGCGAGGGGGCGGGGTTCAACACTGAAGCTTTCTTT. It translates to CASEGAGFNTEAFF. This chain joins TRBV6-5 and TRBJ1-1; TRBD1 matches 7 bases. Trimming took 8 bases from V and 2 from J; bases not matched to a gene: 8. The CDR3 covers 14 residues. Germline CDR1 is MNHEY and CDR2 is SVGAGI.

This rearrangement joins TRBV4-1 to TRBJ2-2; 8 nucleotides match TRBD2. The CDR3 runs 18 residues. CDR1 and CDR2 (germline): MGHRA, YSYEKL. V lost 3 bases, J lost 1 base, and 10 bases stayed unmatched. DNA for the CDR3: TGCGCCAGCAGCCATGGATCGACTAGCGAAATGAACACCGGGGAGCTGTTTTTT. The encoded protein is CASSHGSTSEMNTGELFF.

This clone has at least ten counts. The V gene is TRBV15, the J gene TRBJ2-5; 10 bases align to TRBD2. Trimming at V came to 1 base and at J to 5 bases, leaving 10 bases not matched to a gene. The CDR3 consists of 17 residues. Germline CDR1 and CDR2: LNHNV and YYDKDF (reference sequence). This chain's CDR3 is CATSRVVGVAGGETQYF. CDR3 in DNA: TGTGCCACCAGCAGAGTGGTGGGAGTAGCGGGAGGTGAGACCCAGTACTTC.

The chain joins TRBV7-6 to TRBJ2-1; the D is unclear. Germline CDR1 and CDR2: SGHVS and FNYEAQ. This CDR3 contains 15 residues. V dropped 0 bases and J dropped 3 bases, with 9 bases sitting between them. CDR3: CASSLARSNYNEQFF. CDR3 coding DNA: TGTGCCAGCAGCTTAGCTAGAAGTAACTACAATGAGCAGTTCTTC.

V and J are TRBV10-3 and TRBJ1-5; TRBD1 agrees at 7 bases. Looked up from germline, CDR1 is ENHRY and CDR2 is SYGVKD. J gave up 7 bases and V 0 bases, and 6 bases lay outside the gene matches. CDR3 size: 15 residues. The CDR3 here is CAISESQGQDQPQHF. In DNA form, the CDR3 reads TGTGCCATCAGTGAGTCACAGGGGCAGGACCAGCCCCAGCATTTT.

The chain uses TRBV28 and TRBJ2-7, with TRBD1 matching over 10 bases. CDR1 MDHEN and CDR2 SYDVKM come from the germline V gene. Unmatched junction bases numbered 5, after V lost 7 bases and J lost 2 bases. CDR3 size: 14 residues. As DNA, the CDR3 is TGTGCCAGCACCGGACAGGGGGGGGCCTACGAGCAGTACTTC. Residues: CASTGQGGAYEQYF. Using reference TRBV28 and TRBJ2-7 for the parts outside the CDR3, the full variable domain is DVKVTQSSRYLVKRTGEKVFLECVQDMDHENMFWYRQDPGLGLRLIYFSYDVKMKEKGDIPEGYSVSREKKERFSLILESASTNQTSMYLCASTGQGGAYEQYFGPGTRLTVT.

The chain recombines TRBV27 with TRBJ2-7, with 8 bases aligning to TRBD1. The CDR3 consists of 11 residues. Per the germline V gene, CDR1 is MNHEY and CDR2 is SMNVEV (reference sequence). J gave up 4 bases and V 8 bases, and 1 base lay outside the gene matches. For the CDR3, the DNA is TGTGCCAGCGGGACAGGTTACGAGCAGTACTTC. Protein sequence: CASGTGYEQYF.

J is TRBJ1-3 and V is TRBV13; 8 nucleotides agree with TRBD1. The V gene end was trimmed by 2 bases and the J gene end by 1 base; junction bases not matched to a gene: 7. The CDR3 runs 17 residues. Looked up from germline, CDR1 is PRHDT and CDR2 is FYEKMQ (reference sequence). The CDR3 DNA reads TGTGCCAGCAGCTTAAGACAGGGGAGTAAATCTGGAAACACCATATATTTT. Protein: CASSLRQGSKSGNTIYF.

The chain couples TRBV9 to TRBJ2-7, with TRBD2 identical over 10 bases. Germline CDR1 is SGDLS and CDR2 is YYNGEE. V lost 3 bases to trimming and J lost 2 bases; unmatched junction nucleotides: 11. This CDR3 contains 17 residues. CDR3 DNA: TGTGCCAGCAGCGGCCTAGCGGGGGACGGCAAGCCCTACGAGCAGTACTTC. This gives the protein CASSGLAGDGKPYEQYF.

Here the CDR3 DNA reads TGTGCCAGCAGGCCCGCAGGAGGGAGCCCTGAAGCTTTCTTT. Its protein is CASRPAGGSPEAFF. The genes are TRBV6-5 and TRBJ1-1, with D uncertain. V lost 6 bases to trimming and J lost 6 bases, with 17 bases between them. This CDR3 contains 14 residues. CDR1 MNHEY and CDR2 SVGAGI come from the germline V gene.

V and J are TRBV19 and TRBJ2-7; tentative D call: TRBD2 (5 bases). V lost 3 bases to trimming and J lost 2 bases, with 8 bases between them. CDR3 length: 13 amino acids. The germline CDR1 and CDR2 sequences are LNHDA and SQIVND (reference sequence). CDR3 protein: CASSIGITYEQYF. CDR3 sequence (DNA): TGTGCCAGTAGTATCGGGATCACCTACGAGCAGTACTTC.

V is TRBV4-1 and J is TRBJ2-5; TRBD2 is a possible D gene (5 bases). Trimming left V 0 bases short and J 5 bases short, with 13 bases between. Germline V lookup: CDR1 MGHRA, CDR2 YSYEKL. The CDR3 contains 15 residues. The CDR3 DNA reads TGCGCCAGCAGCCAAGAGGCCCTTAGGAGGGAGACCCAGTACTTC. It codes for CASSQEALRRETQYF.

In this sample, this clone turned up once. The chain employs TRBV11-2 and TRBJ2-7; 11 nucleotides line up with TRBD2. Germline-derived CDR1 and CDR2 are SGHAT and FQNNGV. The CDR3 totals 15 residues. After removal of 5 bases from V and 5 bases from J, the junction contained 8 bases not matched to a gene. The CDR3 region has the DNA TGTGCCAGCAGCCGCCGACTAGCGGGATCCAACGAGCAGTACTTC. Translating gives CASSRRLAGSNEQYF.

J is TRBJ2-5 and V is TRBV14, with D perhaps matching TRBD2 (6 bases). The CDR3 extends over 15 amino acids. The ends were cut back, 0 bases at V and 7 bases at J, with 15 bases in the middle. Germline lookup yields CDR1 SGHDN and CDR2 FVKESK. Here the CDR3 reads CASSQDSPYGGTQYF. DNA for the CDR3: TGTGCCAGCAGCCAAGATAGCCCATACGGGGGGACCCAGTACTTC.

V and J are TRBV6-5 and TRBJ2-3, with a possible D match to TRBD2 (6 bases). CDR3 size: 13 residues. V was shortened by 9 bases and J by 4 bases, with 14 bases between the two germline ends. Germline loops: CDR1 MNHEY, CDR2 SVGAGI. DNA of the CDR3: TGTGCCAGTGGGACTGACTTCCCAGATACGCAGTATTTT. It specifies CASGTDFPDTQYF.

Details on this clone: Within the sample, other DNA sequences also encode this same CDR3. This chain links TRBV13 with TRBJ2-5, with 8 bases that match TRBD2. This CDR3 is built from 16 residues. Germline CDR1 and CDR2: PRHDT and FYEKMQ (reference sequence). V lost 0 bases and J lost 2; bases outside the gene matches: 5. In DNA, the CDR3 is TGTGCCAGCAGCTTAGGTTTAGCGGGACTTCAAGAGACCCAGTACTTC. Translation: CASSLGLAGLQETQYF.